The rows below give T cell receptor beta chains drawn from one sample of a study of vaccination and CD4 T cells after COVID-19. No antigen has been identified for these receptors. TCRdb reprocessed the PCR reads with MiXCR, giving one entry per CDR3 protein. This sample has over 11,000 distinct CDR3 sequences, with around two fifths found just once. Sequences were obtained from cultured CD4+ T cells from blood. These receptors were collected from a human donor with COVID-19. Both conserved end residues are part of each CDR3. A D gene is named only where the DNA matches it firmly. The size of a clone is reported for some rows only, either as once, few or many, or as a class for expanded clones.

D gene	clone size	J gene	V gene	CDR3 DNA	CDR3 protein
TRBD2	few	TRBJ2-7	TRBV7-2	TGTGCCAGCAGCACAAGCGGGGACTACGAGCAGTACTTC	CASSTSGDYEQYF
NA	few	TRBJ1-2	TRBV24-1	TGTGCCACCAGTGATCGGGTTGGTGGCTACACCTTC	CATSDRVGGYTF
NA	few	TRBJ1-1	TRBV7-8	TGTGCCAGCAGCTTACGGGGAGGTTTGGCTGAAGCTTTCTTT	CASSLRGGLAEAFF
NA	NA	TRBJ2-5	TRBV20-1	TGCAGTGCCGTGGAGGGGCGATGGGAGACCCAGTACTTC	CSAVEGRWETQYF
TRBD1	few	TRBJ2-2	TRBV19	TGTGCCAGTAGTTCCGGGACAGGGACCGGGGAGCTGTTTTTT	CASSSGTGTGELFF
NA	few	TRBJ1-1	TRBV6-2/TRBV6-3	TGTGCCAGCAGTTACCTTTTGGGAGGGGACACTGAAGCTTTCTTT	CASSYLLGGDTEAFF
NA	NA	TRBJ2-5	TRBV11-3	TGTGCCAGCAGCTTAGGACGTGGGCAAAGGGCCCAGTACTTC	CASSLGRGQRAQYF
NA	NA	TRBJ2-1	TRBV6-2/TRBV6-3	TGTGCCAGCAGTCTACAGACCTACAATGAGCAGTTCTTC	CASSLQTYNEQFF
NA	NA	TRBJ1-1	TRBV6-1	TGTGCCAGCAGCCCTCCAGGTGGGCTCGAAGCTTTCTTT	CASSPPGGLEAFF
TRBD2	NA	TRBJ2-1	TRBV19	TGTGCCAGTAGTTCCGGACTAGCGGGGTATGAGCAGTTCTTC	CASSSGLAGYEQFF
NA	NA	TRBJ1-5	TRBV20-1	TGCAGTGCTTCTCCGGGGGGCCGGCAGCCCCAGCATTTT	CSASPGGRQPQHF
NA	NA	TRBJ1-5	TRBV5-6	TGTGCCAGCAGCTTGGGGGCGGGGGGGCTCACTCAGCCCCAGCATTTT	CASSLGAGGLTQPQHF
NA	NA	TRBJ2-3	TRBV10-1	TGCGCCAGCAGTGAGGAGGGGTATACGCAGTATTTT	CASSEEGYTQYF
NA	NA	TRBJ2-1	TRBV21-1	TGTGCCAGCAGCAAAGCGGTCGTGGGCGCCGGTGTTGAGCAGTTCTTC	CASSKAVVGAGVEQFF
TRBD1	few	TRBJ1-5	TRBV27	TGTGCCAGCAGTAGCCAGCCAAGGGACAGGGCGTTCAATCAGCCCCAGCATTTT	CASSSQPRDRAFNQPQHF
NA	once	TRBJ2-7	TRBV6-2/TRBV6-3	TGTGCCAGCAGTTACTCGGCAGTCGAGCAGTACTTC	CASSYSAVEQYF
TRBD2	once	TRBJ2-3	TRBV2	TGTGCCAGCATCGGGCGCGGGGGGGCCGATACGCAGTATTTT	CASIGRGGADTQYF
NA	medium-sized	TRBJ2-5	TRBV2	TGTGCCAGCAGTGATAGCCGAGGGGAACAAGAGACCCAGTACTTC	CASSDSRGEQETQYF
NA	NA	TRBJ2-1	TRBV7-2	TGTGCCAGCAGCCCGGGACAAACGTACAATGAGCAGTTCTTC	CASSPGQTYNEQFF
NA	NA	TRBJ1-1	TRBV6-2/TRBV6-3	TGTGCCAGCAGTTACGGGGAGAACACTGAAGCTTTCTTT	CASSYGENTEAFF
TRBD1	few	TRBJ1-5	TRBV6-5	TGTGCCAGCAGTTACCCAGGACAGGGGGCGTCTCGGAATCAGCCCCAGCATTTT	CASSYPGQGASRNQPQHF
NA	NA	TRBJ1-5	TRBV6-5	TGTGCCAGCAGTTACGAGGCAGGCCCCAATCAGCCCCAGCATTTT	CASSYEAGPNQPQHF
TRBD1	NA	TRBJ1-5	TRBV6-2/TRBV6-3	TGTGCCAGCAGTTACTTCAGGGGGAGTTCGGAAGCCCAGCATTTT	CASSYFRGSSEAQHF
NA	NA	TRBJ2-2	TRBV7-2	TGTGCCAGCAGCCCGGGACTGTCTTCCAGGGAGCTGTTTTTT	CASSPGLSSRELFF
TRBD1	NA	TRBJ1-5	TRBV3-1	TGTGCCAGCAGCCATGGGACAGGGGGCCTTGGTAGCAATCAGCCCCAGCATTTT	CASSHGTGGLGSNQPQHF
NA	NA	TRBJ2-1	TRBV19	TGTGCCAGTAGCGGGGACTTCTTGAAGTTCTTC	CASSGDFLKFF
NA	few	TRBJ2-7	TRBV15	TGTGCCACCAGGGACGTGGCCACCTACGAGCAGTACTTC	CATRDVATYEQYF
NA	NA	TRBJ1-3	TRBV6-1	TGTGCCAGCAGGGACGGGACGGCTGGAAACACCATATATTTT	CASRDGTAGNTIYF
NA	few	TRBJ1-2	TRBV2	TGTGCCAGCACCCCAACCGGGTATAGCGGCTACACCTTC	CASTPTGYSGYTF
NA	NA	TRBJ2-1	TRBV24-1	TGTGCCACCAGTGATCCCGGCAGGGGCAATGAGCAGTTCTTC	CATSDPGRGNEQFF
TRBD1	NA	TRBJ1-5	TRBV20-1	TGCAGTGCTAGAGGGGACAGTGTTGGTAATCAGCCCCAGCATTTT	CSARGDSVGNQPQHF
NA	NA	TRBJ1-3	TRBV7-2	TGTGCCAGCAGCTCGGACGGTGGATATGGAAACACCATATATTTT	CASSSDGGYGNTIYF
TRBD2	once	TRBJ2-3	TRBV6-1	TGTGCCAGCAGTGGTACTAGCGGGGGGCAAACGCAGTATTTT	CASSGTSGGQTQYF
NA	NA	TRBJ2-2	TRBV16	TGTGCCAGCAGCCAATCAGGGTTAAGCACCGGGGAGCTGTTTTTT	CASSQSGLSTGELFF
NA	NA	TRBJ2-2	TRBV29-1	TGCAGCGCCGGGGACGTGAACACCGGGGAGCTGTTTTTT	CSAGDVNTGELFF
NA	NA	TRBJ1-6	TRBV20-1	TGCAGTGCTACCCTCGCGGTAAAAGCCGATTCACCCCTCCACTTT	CSATLAVKADSPLHF
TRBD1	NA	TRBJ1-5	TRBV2	TGTGCCAGCACCCCGGACAGGGGGCGAAATCAGCCCCAGCATTTT	CASTPDRGRNQPQHF
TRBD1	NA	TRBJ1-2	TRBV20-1	TGCAGTGCCCCGTCTGGACAGGTCTATGGCTACACCTTC	CSAPSGQVYGYTF
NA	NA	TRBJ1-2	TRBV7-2	TGTGCCAGCAGCTTATCGGGGGGTGTCAGAGCTAACTATGGCTACACCTTC	CASSLSGGVRANYGYTF
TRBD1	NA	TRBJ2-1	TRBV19	TGTGCCAGTAGTATGGGACAGGGGTACAATGAGCAGTTCTTC	CASSMGQGYNEQFF